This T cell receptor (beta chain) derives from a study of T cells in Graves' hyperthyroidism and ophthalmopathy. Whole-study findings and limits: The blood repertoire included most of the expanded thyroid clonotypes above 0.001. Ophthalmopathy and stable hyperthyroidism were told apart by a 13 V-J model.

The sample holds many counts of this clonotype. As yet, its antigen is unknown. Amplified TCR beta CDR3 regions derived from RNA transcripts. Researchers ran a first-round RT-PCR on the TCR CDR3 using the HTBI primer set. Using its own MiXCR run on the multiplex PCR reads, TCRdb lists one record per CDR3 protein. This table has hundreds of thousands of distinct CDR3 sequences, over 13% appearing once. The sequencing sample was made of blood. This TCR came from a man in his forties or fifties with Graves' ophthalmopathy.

CDR3 region: CSASPRRDAYNEQFF. In DNA, the CDR3 is TGCAGTGCTAGTCCTCGGCGGGATGCCTACAATGAGCAGTTCTTC. V and J are TRBV20-1 and TRBJ2-1; TRBD2 might be the D (6 bases). This CDR3 spans 15 amino acids. The germline V and J ends were trimmed by 3 bases and 2 bases, with 14 bases remaining between them. Germline V gives CDR1 DFQATT, CDR2 SNEGSKA (reference sequence).